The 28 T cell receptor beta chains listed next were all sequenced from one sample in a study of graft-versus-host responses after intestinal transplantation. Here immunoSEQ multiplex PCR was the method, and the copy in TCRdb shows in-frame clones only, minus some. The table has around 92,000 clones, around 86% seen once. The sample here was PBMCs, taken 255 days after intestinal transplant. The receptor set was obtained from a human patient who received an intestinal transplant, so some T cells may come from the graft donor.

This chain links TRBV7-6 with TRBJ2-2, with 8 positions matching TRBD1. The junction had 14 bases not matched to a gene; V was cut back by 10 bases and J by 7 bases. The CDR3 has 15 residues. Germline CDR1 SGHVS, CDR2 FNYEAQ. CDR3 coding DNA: TGTGCCACCCAGACGGGACAGGAGATCAGCGGGGAGCTGTTTTTT. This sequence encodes CATQTGQEISGELFF.

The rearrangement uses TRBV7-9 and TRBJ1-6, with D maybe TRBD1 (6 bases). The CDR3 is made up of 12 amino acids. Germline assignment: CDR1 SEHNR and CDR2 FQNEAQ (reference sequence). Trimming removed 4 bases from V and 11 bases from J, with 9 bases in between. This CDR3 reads CASSYPGAPLHF. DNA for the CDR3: TGTGCCAGCAGCTACCCAGGGGCACCCCTCCACTTT.

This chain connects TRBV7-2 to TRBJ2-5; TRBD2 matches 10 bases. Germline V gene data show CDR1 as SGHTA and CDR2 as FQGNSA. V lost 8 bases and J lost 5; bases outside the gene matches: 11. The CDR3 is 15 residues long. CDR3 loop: CASGPTSGFWETQYF. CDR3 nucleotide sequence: TGTGCCAGCGGGCCGACTAGCGGGTTTTGGGAGACCCAGTACTTC.

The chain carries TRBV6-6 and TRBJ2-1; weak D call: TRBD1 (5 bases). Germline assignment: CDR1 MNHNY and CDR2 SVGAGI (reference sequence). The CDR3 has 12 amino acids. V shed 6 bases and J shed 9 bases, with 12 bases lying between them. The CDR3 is CASSSGQTEQFF. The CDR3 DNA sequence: TGTGCCAGCAGCTCCGGACAAACTGAGCAGTTCTTC.

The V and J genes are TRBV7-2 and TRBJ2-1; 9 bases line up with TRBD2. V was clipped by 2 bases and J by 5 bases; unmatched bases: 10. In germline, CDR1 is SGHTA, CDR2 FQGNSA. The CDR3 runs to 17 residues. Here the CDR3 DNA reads TGTGCCAGCAGCTTAATCGGCGGGGGGGCTCCGGACAATGAGCAGTTCTTC. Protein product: CASSLIGGGAPDNEQFF.

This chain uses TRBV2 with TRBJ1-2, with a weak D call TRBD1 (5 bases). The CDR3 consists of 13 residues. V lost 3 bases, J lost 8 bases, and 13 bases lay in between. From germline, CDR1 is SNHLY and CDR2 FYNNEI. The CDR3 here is CASSDSRVQGYTF. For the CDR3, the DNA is TGTGCCAGCAGTGATTCCAGGGTACAGGGCTACACCTTC.

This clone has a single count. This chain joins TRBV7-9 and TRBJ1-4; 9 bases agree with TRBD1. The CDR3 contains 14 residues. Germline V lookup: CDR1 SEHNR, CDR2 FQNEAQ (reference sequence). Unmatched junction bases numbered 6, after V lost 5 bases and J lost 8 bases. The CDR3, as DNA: TGTGCCAGCAGCCACAGGGGGCTAGGGGAAAAACTGTTTTTT. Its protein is CASSHRGLGEKLFF.

The CDR3 DNA follows: TGTGCCAGCAGCTTATACGCGGGGGCCCGATACAATGAGCAGTTCTTC. Encoded protein: CASSLYAGARYNEQFF. The gene calls are TRBV14 and TRBJ2-1; D is perhaps TRBD2 (7 bases). The germline V gene encodes CDR1 SGHDN and CDR2 FVKESK. This CDR3 is built from 16 residues. V was pared by 5 bases and J by 4 bases, with 18 bases between. Drawing the rest from reference TRBV14 and TRBJ2-1, the complete variable domain is EAGVTQFPSHSVIEKGQTVTLRCDPISGHDNLYWYRRVMGKEIKFLLHFVKESKQDESGMPNNRFLAERTGGTYSTLKVQPAELEDSGVYFCASSLYAGARYNEQFFGPGTRLTVL.

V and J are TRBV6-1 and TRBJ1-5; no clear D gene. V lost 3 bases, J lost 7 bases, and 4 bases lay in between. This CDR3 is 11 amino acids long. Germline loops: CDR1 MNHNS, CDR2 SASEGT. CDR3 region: CASSDNQPQHF. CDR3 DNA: TGTGCCAGCAGTGACAACCAGCCCCAGCATTTT.

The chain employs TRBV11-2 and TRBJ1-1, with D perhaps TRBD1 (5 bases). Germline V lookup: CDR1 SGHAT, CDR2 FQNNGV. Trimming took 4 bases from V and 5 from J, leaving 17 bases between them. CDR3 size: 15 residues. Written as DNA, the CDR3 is TGTGCCAGCAGCTCCAACGTCGGGGGGAGGACTGAAGCTTTCTTT. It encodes CASSSNVGGRTEAFF.

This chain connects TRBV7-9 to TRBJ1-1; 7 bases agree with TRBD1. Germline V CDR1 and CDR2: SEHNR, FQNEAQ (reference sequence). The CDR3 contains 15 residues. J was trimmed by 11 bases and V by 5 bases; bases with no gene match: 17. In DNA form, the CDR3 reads TGTGCCAGCAGCGCTCACAGGGGATCGTCGGTATTGGCTTTCTTT. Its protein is CASSAHRGSSVLAFF.

The CDR3 protein is CASSQVNLAGGRWETQYF. As DNA, the CDR3 is TGCGCCAGCAGCCAAGTAAACCTAGCGGGGGGCCGGTGGGAGACCCAGTACTTC. The chain is built from TRBV4-1 and TRBJ2-5, with TRBD2 matching over 11 bases. This CDR3 region has 18 residues. The V segment lost 1 base and the J segment 5 bases; nucleotides outside the gene matches: 12. Germline V gene data show CDR1 as MGHRA and CDR2 as YSYEKL.

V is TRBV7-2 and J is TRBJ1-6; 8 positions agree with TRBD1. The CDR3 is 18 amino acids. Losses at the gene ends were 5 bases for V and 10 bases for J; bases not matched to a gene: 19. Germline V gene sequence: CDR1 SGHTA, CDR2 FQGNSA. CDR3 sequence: CASSPKTGVVRWGSPLHF. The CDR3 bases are TGTGCCAGCAGCCCCAAGACAGGGGTCGTAAGATGGGGGTCACCCCTCCACTTT.

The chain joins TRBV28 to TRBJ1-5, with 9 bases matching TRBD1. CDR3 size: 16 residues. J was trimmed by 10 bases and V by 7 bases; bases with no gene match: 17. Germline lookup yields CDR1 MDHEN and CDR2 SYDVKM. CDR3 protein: CASTSGTGIGMKPQHF. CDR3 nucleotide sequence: TGTGCCAGCACCTCTGGGACAGGGATCGGAATGAAACCCCAGCATTTT.

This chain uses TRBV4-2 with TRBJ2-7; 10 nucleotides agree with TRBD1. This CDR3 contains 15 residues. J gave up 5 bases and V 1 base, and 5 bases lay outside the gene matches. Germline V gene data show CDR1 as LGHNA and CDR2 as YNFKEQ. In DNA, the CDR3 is TGTGCCAGCAGCCAAGCGGGACAGGGGATTCACGAGCAGTACTTC. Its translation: CASSQAGQGIHEQYF.

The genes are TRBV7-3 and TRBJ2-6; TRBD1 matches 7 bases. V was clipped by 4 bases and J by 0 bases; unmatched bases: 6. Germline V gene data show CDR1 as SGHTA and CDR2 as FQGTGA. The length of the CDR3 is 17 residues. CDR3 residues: CASSSRGQNSGANVLTF. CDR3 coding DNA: TGTGCCAGCAGCTCCCGGGGACAGAACTCTGGGGCCAACGTCCTGACTTTC.

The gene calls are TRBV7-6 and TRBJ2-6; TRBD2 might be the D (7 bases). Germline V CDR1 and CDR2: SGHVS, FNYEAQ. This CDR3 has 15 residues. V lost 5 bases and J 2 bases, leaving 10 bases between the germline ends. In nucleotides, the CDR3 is TGTGCCAGCAGCCTAGGGGGGGCTGGGGCCAACGTCCTGACTTTC. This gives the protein CASSLGGAGANVLTF.

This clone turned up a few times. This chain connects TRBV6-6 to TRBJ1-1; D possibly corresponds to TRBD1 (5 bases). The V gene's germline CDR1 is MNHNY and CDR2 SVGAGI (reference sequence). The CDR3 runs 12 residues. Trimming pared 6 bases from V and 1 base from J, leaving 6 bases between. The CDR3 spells CASRTGNTEAFF. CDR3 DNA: TGTGCCAGCAGAACAGGGAACACTGAAGCTTTCTTT.

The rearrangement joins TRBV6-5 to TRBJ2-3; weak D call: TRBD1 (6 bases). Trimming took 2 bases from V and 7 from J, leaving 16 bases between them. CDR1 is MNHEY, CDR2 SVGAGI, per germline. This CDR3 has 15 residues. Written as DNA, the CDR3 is TGTGCCAGCAGTTACACGGACAGTGCCCCTTATACGCAGTATTTT. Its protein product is CASSYTDSAPYTQYF.

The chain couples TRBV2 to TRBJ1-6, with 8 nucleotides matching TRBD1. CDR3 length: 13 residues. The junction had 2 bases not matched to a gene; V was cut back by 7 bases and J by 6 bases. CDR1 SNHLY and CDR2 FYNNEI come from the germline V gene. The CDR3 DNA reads TGTGCCAGCAACGACAGGGGTAATTCACCCCTCCACTTT. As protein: CASNDRGNSPLHF.

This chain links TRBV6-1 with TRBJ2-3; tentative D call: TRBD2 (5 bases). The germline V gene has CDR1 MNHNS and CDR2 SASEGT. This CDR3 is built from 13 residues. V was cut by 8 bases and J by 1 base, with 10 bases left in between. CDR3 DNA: TGTGCCAGCGGTTGGCGGGGCACAGATACGCAGTATTTT. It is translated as CASGWRGTDTQYF.

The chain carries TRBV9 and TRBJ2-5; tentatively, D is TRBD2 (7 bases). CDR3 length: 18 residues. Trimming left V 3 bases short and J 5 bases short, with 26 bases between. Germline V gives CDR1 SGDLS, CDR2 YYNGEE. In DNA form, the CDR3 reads TGTGCCAGCAGCGGACAACTTTTAGCGGCGGGGGCGAGGGAGACCCAGTACTTC. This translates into CASSGQLLAAGARETQYF.

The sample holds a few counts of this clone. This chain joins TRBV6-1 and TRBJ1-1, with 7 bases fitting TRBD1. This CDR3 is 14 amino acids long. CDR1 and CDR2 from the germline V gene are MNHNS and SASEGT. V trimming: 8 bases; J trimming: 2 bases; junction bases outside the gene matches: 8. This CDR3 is CASVRDRANTEAFF. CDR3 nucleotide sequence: TGTGCCAGCGTGAGAGACAGGGCAAACACTGAAGCTTTCTTT.

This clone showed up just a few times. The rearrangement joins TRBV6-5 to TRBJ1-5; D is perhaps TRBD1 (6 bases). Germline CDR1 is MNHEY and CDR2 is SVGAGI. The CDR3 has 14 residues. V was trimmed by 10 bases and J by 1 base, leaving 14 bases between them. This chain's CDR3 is CAIEQGSSNQPQHF. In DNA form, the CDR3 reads TGTGCCATCGAACAGGGATCGAGCAATCAGCCCCAGCATTTT.

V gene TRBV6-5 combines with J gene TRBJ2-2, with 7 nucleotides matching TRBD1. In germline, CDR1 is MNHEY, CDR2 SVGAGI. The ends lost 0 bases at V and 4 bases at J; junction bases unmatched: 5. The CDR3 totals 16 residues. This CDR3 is CASSYSTGVGTGELFF. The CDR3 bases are TGTGCCAGCAGTTACTCTACAGGGGTGGGCACCGGGGAGCTGTTTTTT.

CDR3 sequence (DNA): TGTGCCAGCAGCTTAGAACCCAGCGGGGGAGAGGAGACCCAGTACTTC. This codes for CASSLEPSGGEETQYF. The chain combines TRBV7-2 with TRBJ2-5; TRBD2 aligns across 8 bases. The V segment lost 1 base and the J segment 5 bases; nucleotides outside the gene matches: 9. Germline CDR1 reads SGHTA; CDR2 reads FQGNSA. CDR3 length equals 16 residues.

This chain's CDR3 is CASSFEPRVETQYF. The CDR3 region has the DNA TGTGCCAGCAGCTTTGAGCCCCGGGTAGAGACCCAGTACTTC. This chain connects TRBV5-4 to TRBJ2-5; D gene ambiguous. This CDR3 is 14 amino acids long. Germline loops: CDR1 SGHNT, CDR2 YYREEE (reference sequence). V lost 2 bases, J lost 4 bases, and 12 bases lay in between.

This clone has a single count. CDR3: CASSVDVPEAFF. CDR3 DNA: TGTGCCAGCAGCGTAGATGTCCCTGAAGCTTTCTTT. The rearrangement links TRBV9 to TRBJ1-1; D is ambiguous. The V and J ends lost 0 bases and 6 bases respectively, with 6 bases between them. The CDR3 loop spans 12 amino acids. Germline V gene sequence: CDR1 SGDLS, CDR2 YYNGEE.